The next 19 T cell receptor beta chains were all read from a single sample in a study of cytomegalovirus exposure and HLA in healthy donors. Primers included in the PCR were 60 Vbeta and 13 Jbeta primers. Profiling relied on immunoSEQ multiplex PCR, and the TCRdb table lists in-frame clones only, not all of them. The sample includes about 170,000 clones, approximately 76% seen only once; the top ten take under 5.5%. Material: PBMCs. Every receptor here comes from a young woman in good health and CMV-seropositive.

This clone has a handful of counts. This chain joins TRBV6-4 and TRBJ1-5; D perhaps matches TRBD1 (5 bases). The CDR3 contains 13 residues. Per germline, CDR1 MRHNA and CDR2 SNTAGT. V lost 5 bases and J 3 bases, leaving 8 bases between the germline ends. Here the CDR3 reads CASSPGNNQPQHF. In DNA form, the CDR3 reads TGTGCCAGCAGTCCAGGGAACAATCAGCCCCAGCATTTT.

V is TRBV5-4 and J is TRBJ2-2; 12 bases are shared with TRBD1. This CDR3 is built from 15 residues. Germline V gene data show CDR1 as SGHNT and CDR2 as YYREEE (reference sequence). V trimming: 4 bases; J trimming: 5 bases; junction bases outside the gene matches: 3. CDR3 protein: CASSRGQGATGELFF. CDR3 in DNA: TGTGCCAGCAGCCGGGGACAGGGGGCGACCGGGGAGCTGTTTTTT.

This chain uses TRBV5-4 with TRBJ2-5; TRBD1 matches at 9 bases. This CDR3 comprises 14 residues. Per germline, CDR1 SGHNT and CDR2 YYREEE (reference sequence). V was clipped by 7 bases and J by 5 bases; unmatched bases: 9. The CDR3 spells CASEAQGARETQYF. The CDR3 bases are TGTGCCAGCGAGGCACAGGGGGCCAGGGAGACCCAGTACTTC.

The rearrangement links TRBV10-2 to TRBJ2-1; maybe TRBD2 (5 bases). CDR1 WSHSY and CDR2 SAAADI come from the germline V gene. This CDR3 has 18 residues. The ends were cut back, 0 bases at V and 0 bases at J, with 15 bases in the middle. The CDR3 bases are TGCGCCAGCAGTGAGTCGAGGCCCGGACTCTTCTCCTACAATGAGCAGTTCTTC. Its translation: CASSESRPGLFSYNEQFF.

This chain links TRBV30 with TRBJ1-5; D unclear. CDR3 size: 14 residues. From germline, CDR1 is GTSNPN and CDR2 SVGIG (reference sequence). V was shortened by 2 bases and J by 3 bases, with 11 bases between the two germline ends. As DNA, the CDR3 is TGTGCCTGGAGTTCCGGGAGACACAATCAGCCCCAGCATTTT. This sequence encodes CAWSSGRHNQPQHF. Variable domain in full (rest from reference TRBV30 and TRBJ1-5): SQTIHQWPATLVQPVGSPLSLECTVEGTSNPNLYWYRQAAGRGLQLLFYSVGIGQISSEVPQNLSASRPQDRQFILSSKKLLLSDSGFYLCAWSSGRHNQPQHFGDGTRLSIL.

This clone was picked up a small number of times. The gene calls are TRBV7-2 and TRBJ1-3; D call uncertain. Germline V CDR1 and CDR2: SGHTA, FQGNSA. CDR3 length: 13 residues. Trimming pared 5 bases from V and 0 bases from J, leaving 5 bases between. Here the CDR3 reads CASSPNSGNTIYF. The CDR3 coding sequence is TGTGCCAGCAGCCCAAACTCTGGAAACACCATATATTTT.

The chain carries TRBV15 and TRBJ2-3; 12 nucleotides agree with TRBD2. With 5 bases clipped from V and 5 bases from J, the junction kept 8 bases outside the gene matches. The length of the CDR3 is 16 residues. Germline CDR1 reads LNHNV; CDR2 reads YYDKDF (reference sequence). CDR3 sequence (DNA): TGTGCCACCAGCGATGCTAGCGGGGGGGTTGGAGATACGCAGTATTTT. The encoded protein is CATSDASGGVGDTQYF.

The rearrangement uses TRBV7-9 and TRBJ2-6; possibly TRBD2 for D (5 bases). Deletions cut 6 bases from V and 4 bases from J, with 13 bases between. The germline V gene has CDR1 SEHNR and CDR2 FQNEAQ (reference sequence). The CDR3 length is 15 residues. Written as DNA, the CDR3 is TGTGCCAGCAGTCCCGACGGAGGAGGGGCCAACGTCCTGACTTTC. It codes for CASSPDGGGANVLTF.

This CDR3 reads CASSNPTGADEQYF. CDR3 bases: TGTGCCAGCAGTAACCCGACAGGGGCGGACGAGCAGTACTTC. The rearrangement links TRBV6-5 to TRBJ2-7; 8 bases map to TRBD1. The CDR3 is 14 amino acids. Germline V gene data show CDR1 as MNHEY and CDR2 as SVGAGI. V was clipped by 5 bases and J by 5 bases; unmatched bases: 8.

DNA for the CDR3: TGTGCCAGCAGCTTGGGGCAGGGTGGATACTATGGCTACACCTTC. It codes for CASSLGQGGYYGYTF. The chain is built from TRBV5-6 and TRBJ1-2; D is possibly TRBD1 (5 bases). The germline CDR1 and CDR2 sequences are SGHDT and YYEEEE. With 0 bases removed from V and 3 bases from J, the gap between germline ends came to 12 bases. The CDR3 is 15 residues long.

The chain couples TRBV28 to TRBJ2-3, with a tentative D call TRBD1 (6 bases). Trimming removed 6 bases from V and 2 bases from J, with 15 bases in between. The CDR3 extends over 15 amino acids. Germline CDR1 is MDHEN and CDR2 is SYDVKM. As DNA, the CDR3 is TGTGCCAGCAGAATAGGGACACGGGACACAGATACGCAGTATTTT. Residues: CASRIGTRDTDTQYF. Drawing the rest from reference TRBV28 and TRBJ2-3, the complete variable domain is DVKVTQSSRYLVKRTGEKVFLECVQDMDHENMFWYRQDPGLGLRLIYFSYDVKMKEKGDIPEGYSVSREKKERFSLILESASTNQTSMYLCASRIGTRDTDTQYFGPGTRLTVL.

The gene calls are TRBV5-1 and TRBJ1-1, with 7 bases lining up with TRBD1. In germline, CDR1 is SGHRS, CDR2 YFSETQ. This CDR3 is built from 15 residues. The V segment lost 3 bases and the J segment 1 base; nucleotides outside the gene matches: 6. The CDR3 loop is CASSSTGDENTEAFF. The CDR3 DNA reads TGCGCCAGCAGCTCCACAGGGGATGAGAACACTGAAGCTTTCTTT. Complete variable domain (other parts from reference TRBV5-1 and TRBJ1-1): KAGVTQTPRYLIKTRGQQVTLSCSPISGHRSVSWYQQTPGQGLQFLFEYFSETQRNKGNFPGRFSGRQFSNSRSEMNVSTLELGDSALYLCASSSTGDENTEAFFGQGTRLTVV.

This chain connects TRBV5-4 to TRBJ2-1; 11 bases map to TRBD2. CDR3 length equals 15 residues. With 4 bases clipped from V and 6 bases from J, the junction kept 6 bases outside the gene matches. Germline V CDR1 and CDR2: SGHNT, YYREEE (reference sequence). The CDR3 region has the DNA TGTGCCAGCAGCCCTTTAGCGGGGGGGCGCAATGAGCAGTTCTTC. Translating it yields CASSPLAGGRNEQFF.

V usage is TRBV28 and J usage is TRBJ1-6, with a possible D match to TRBD1 (6 bases). Germline V gene lookup returns CDR1 MDHEN and CDR2 SYDVKM. The CDR3 is 14 amino acids. The V gene lost 10 bases and the J gene lost 2 bases, with 12 bases spanning the gap. The CDR3 protein is CATMDSTYNSPLHF. DNA of the CDR3: TGTGCCACCATGGACAGCACCTATAATTCACCCCTCCACTTT. Looking up the rest from reference TRBV28 and TRBJ1-6 gives the full variable domain: DVKVTQSSRYLVKRTGEKVFLECVQDMDHENMFWYRQDPGLGLRLIYFSYDVKMKEKGDIPEGYSVSREKKERFSLILESASTNQTSMYLCATMDSTYNSPLHFGNGTRLTVT.

This clone was counted once. The gene calls are TRBV9 and TRBJ2-2; 8 bases agree with TRBD1. In germline, CDR1 is SGDLS, CDR2 YYNGEE. This CDR3 region has 17 residues. V was pared by 4 bases and J by 0 bases, with 8 bases of the junction left unmatched. CDR3 DNA: TGTGCCAGCAGCCAATCCGGGACAGGCCCGAACACCGGGGAGCTGTTTTTT. Residues: CASSQSGTGPNTGELFF.

Only one count was recorded for this clone. This chain links TRBV6-6 with TRBJ1-1, with D possibly matching TRBD1 (6 bases). The CDR3 totals 14 residues. V was clipped by 4 bases and J by 5 bases, with 14 bases between them. CDR1 MNHNY and CDR2 SVGAGI come from the germline V gene (reference sequence). For the CDR3, the DNA is TGTGCCAGCAGTTTCCAAGGGGGGGAGACTGAAGCTTTCTTT. Translation: CASSFQGGETEAFF.

The CDR3, as DNA: TGCGCCAGCACCCTTACGGGGGAGAGCAATCAGCCCCAGCATTTT. Residues: CASTLTGESNQPQHF. V is TRBV4-1 and J is TRBJ1-5; weak D call: TRBD1 (5 bases). CDR3 size: 15 residues. Trimming stripped 7 bases from V and 1 base from J, with 14 bases between. In germline, CDR1 is MGHRA, CDR2 YSYEKL.

CDR3 residues: CASSLTRDGPQHF. In nucleotides, the CDR3 is TGTGCCAGCAGTTTAACACGTGATGGGCCCCAGCATTTT. This chain links TRBV27 with TRBJ1-5; D is uncertain. Germline CDR1 reads MNHEY; CDR2 reads SMNVEV (reference sequence). The CDR3 consists of 13 residues. Trimming took off 2 bases at V and 9 bases at J, with 11 bases between the two ends.

The chain joins TRBV7-8 to TRBJ2-3; the D gene is possibly TRBD2 (5 bases). The V end was cut by 1 base, the J end by 1 base, with 9 bases between. Per the germline V gene, CDR1 is SGHVS and CDR2 is FQNEAQ. The CDR3 length is 15 residues. The DNA for the CDR3 is TGTGCCAGCAGCTTAGGGATCGGGGGCACAGATACGCAGTATTTT. Its translation: CASSLGIGGTDTQYF.